Here is one T cell receptor (beta chain) with its context. Its antigen is not known. One heparinised blood draw averaging about 120 mL was given by each donor. Germline-derived CDR1 and CDR2 are KGHSH and LQKENI. V was pared by 3 bases and J by 2 bases, with 11 bases between. This CDR3 contains 14 residues. The source of the sample is a study of beta chain features in type 1 diabetes. The study, taken as a whole, reports: With patients and controls alike, PCR might favor shorter templates to an equal degree. There was a possibility that cDNA sequencing over-represented cells with high TCR expression. Across all four CD4+ subsets, people with type 1 diabetes showed modestly shorter TCRB CDR3s.

Isolated RNA was reverse transcribed in full, so expressed TCRB transcripts were sequenced. The protocol was immunoSEQ multiplex PCR, while the TCRdb copy is restricted to in-frame clones and leaves out a portion. The repertoire holds over 200,000 clones, with under 13% as singletons. The rearrangement uses TRBV18 and TRBJ2-7, with D maybe TRBD1 (6 bases). Sequenced sample: naive CD4+ T cells from blood. The sequence derives from a man aged 25-45 years with type 1 diabetes. CDR3 residues: CASSPGANAYEQYF. CDR3 sequence (DNA): TGTGCCAGCTCACCGGGGGCGAACGCCTACGAGCAGTACTTC. Together with reference TRBV18 and TRBJ2-7, the CDR3 gives the full variable domain: NAGVMQNPRHLVRRRGQEARLRCSPMKGHSHVYWYRQLPEEGLKFMVYLQKENIIDESGMPKERFSAEFPKEGPSILRIQQVVRGDSAAYFCASSPGANAYEQYFGPGTRLTVT.